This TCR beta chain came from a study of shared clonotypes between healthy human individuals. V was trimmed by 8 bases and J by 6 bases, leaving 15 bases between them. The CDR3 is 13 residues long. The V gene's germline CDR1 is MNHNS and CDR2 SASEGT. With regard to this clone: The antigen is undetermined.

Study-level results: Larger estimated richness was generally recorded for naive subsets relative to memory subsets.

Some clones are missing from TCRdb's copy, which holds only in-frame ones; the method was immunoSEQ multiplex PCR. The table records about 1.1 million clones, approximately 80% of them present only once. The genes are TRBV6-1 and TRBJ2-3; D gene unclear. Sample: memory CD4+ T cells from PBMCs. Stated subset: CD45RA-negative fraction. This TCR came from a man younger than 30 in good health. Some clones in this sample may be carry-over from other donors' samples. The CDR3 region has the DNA TGTGCCAGCCTGGGCGGATCCCGGGATACGCAGTATTTT. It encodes CASLGGSRDTQYF.